A single sample gave rise to the 9 T cell receptor beta chains below, sequenced in a study of cytomegalovirus exposure and HLA in healthy donors. The primer mix had 60 Vbeta and 13 Jbeta primers. TCRdb's copy holds only in-frame clones and misses some; the assay was immunoSEQ multiplex PCR. The sample has around 150,000 clones; roughly three quarters are singletons. Sample: PBMCs. These receptors were taken from a man aged 55 to 70 in good health and CMV-seronegative.

V usage is TRBV27 and J usage is TRBJ2-7; D possibly corresponds to TRBD1 (6 bases). Trimming removed 8 bases at V and 5 bases at J, with 22 bases between. CDR1 and CDR2 from the germline V gene are MNHEY and SMNVEV (reference sequence). The CDR3 contains 15 residues. The CDR3 region has the DNA TGTGCCAGCCCCAGTACAGGGTACTTAATCCACGAGCAGTACTTC. Protein sequence: CASPSTGYLIHEQYF.

This sequence joins TRBV13 and TRBJ2-2; D is possibly TRBD1 (5 bases). V dropped 5 bases and J dropped 6 bases, with 16 bases sitting between them. Germline V gives CDR1 PRHDT, CDR2 FYEKMQ (reference sequence). This CDR3 has 15 residues. DNA for the CDR3: TGTGCCAGCAGCCCCGGTGGGGCCCTCGCCGGGGAGCTGTTTTTT. It specifies CASSPGGALAGELFF.

This chain connects TRBV6-5 to TRBJ2-7; 14 bases match TRBD2. Germline V lookup: CDR1 MNHEY, CDR2 SVGAGI. This CDR3 has 15 amino acids. The trim removed 4 bases at V and 1 base at J, leaving 0 bases unmatched. The CDR3 region is CASSWTSGGSYEQYF. The CDR3, as DNA: TGTGCCAGCAGTTGGACTAGCGGGGGGTCCTACGAGCAGTACTTC.

The genes are TRBV28 and TRBJ1-2; 7 positions agree with TRBD1. CDR3 size: 14 residues. From germline, CDR1 is MDHEN and CDR2 SYDVKM. Trimming cost V 1 base and J 12 bases; bases outside gene matches: 11. CDR3 loop: CASSLSITGVGHTF. CDR3 DNA sequence: TGTGCCAGCAGTTTATCGATTACAGGGGTCGGCCACACCTTC.

This chain's CDR3 is CASSLAPGGPYEQYF. The CDR3 DNA reads TGCGCCAGCAGCTTGGCCCCAGGGGGCCCCTACGAGCAGTACTTC. The gene calls are TRBV5-1 and TRBJ2-7, with 8 bases matching TRBD1. CDR1 and CDR2 from the germline V gene are SGHRS and YFSETQ. Trimming at V came to 0 bases and at J to 2 bases, leaving 4 bases not matched to a gene. CDR3 length equals 15 residues.

This clone was detected only a few times. The rearrangement joins TRBV29-1 to TRBJ1-1, with D maybe TRBD1 (6 bases). V lost 6 bases to trimming and J lost 0 bases, with 11 bases between them. In germline, CDR1 is SQVTM, CDR2 ANQGSEA. The CDR3 contains 13 residues. The CDR3 bases are TGCAGCGTACGCCGGGACATGAACACTGAAGCTTTCTTT. This gives the protein CSVRRDMNTEAFF.

The genes are TRBV19 and TRBJ2-5; D may be TRBD2 (7 bases). Per germline, CDR1 LNHDA and CDR2 SQIVND (reference sequence). The CDR3 loop spans 15 amino acids. The V gene lost 1 base and the J gene lost 3 bases, with 12 bases spanning the gap. The CDR3 DNA sequence: TGTGCCAGTAGTATAGGGGAGGGGGGGGAAGAGACCCAGTACTTC. It codes for CASSIGEGGEETQYF.

The gene calls are TRBV5-1 and TRBJ2-7; D not certain. The V end was cut by 0 bases, the J end by 0 bases, with 10 bases between. Per germline, CDR1 SGHRS and CDR2 YFSETQ. CDR3 length: 15 amino acids. The CDR3 sequence is CASSLDSTSSYEQYF. CDR3 nucleotide sequence: TGCGCCAGCAGCTTGGACAGTACGAGCTCCTACGAGCAGTACTTC.

The chain has TRBV6-4 and TRBJ2-3, with TRBD2 identical over 7 bases. Losses at the gene ends were 3 bases for V and 10 bases for J; bases not matched to a gene: 13. Germline V CDR1 and CDR2: MRHNA, SNTAGT. This CDR3 has 15 amino acids. The CDR3 region is CASSEGRAPHSPQYF. The CDR3 bases are TGTGCCAGCAGTGAAGGGAGGGCCCCCCATAGTCCGCAGTATTTT.